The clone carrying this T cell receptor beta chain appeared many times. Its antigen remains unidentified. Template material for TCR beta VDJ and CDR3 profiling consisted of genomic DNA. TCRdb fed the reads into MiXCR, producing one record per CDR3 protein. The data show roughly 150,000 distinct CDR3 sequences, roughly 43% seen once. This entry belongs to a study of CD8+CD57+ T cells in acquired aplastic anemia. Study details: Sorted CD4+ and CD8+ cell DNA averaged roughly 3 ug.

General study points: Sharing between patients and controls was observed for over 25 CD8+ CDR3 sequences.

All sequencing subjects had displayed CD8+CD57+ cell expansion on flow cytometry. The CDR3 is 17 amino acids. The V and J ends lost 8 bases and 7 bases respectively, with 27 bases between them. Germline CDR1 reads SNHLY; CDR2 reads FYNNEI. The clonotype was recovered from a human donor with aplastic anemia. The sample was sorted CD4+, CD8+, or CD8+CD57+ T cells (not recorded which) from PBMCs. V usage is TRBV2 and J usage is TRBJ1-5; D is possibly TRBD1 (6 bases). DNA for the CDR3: TGTGCCAGCTCCCCCCTCCTTGGCGGGGGCGTAGGGCAGCCCCAGCATTTT. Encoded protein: CASSPLLGGGVGQPQHF.